This T cell receptor (beta chain) was sequenced for a study of CD4+ T cells in melanoma. V was trimmed by 4 bases and J by 6 bases, leaving 10 bases between them. Germline lookup yields CDR1 MNHNS and CDR2 SASEGT. CDR3 size: 13 residues. For this clone: As yet, its antigen is unknown.

Study outcomes and limitations: In melanoma, neoantigen-specific CD4+ T cells reportedly differed in differentiation state. CD8+ T cell, macrophage and B cell function reportedly correlated with neoantigen-specific CD4+ T cells.

TCRdb keeps only in-frame clones here, not all; method: immunoSEQ multiplex PCR. The sample shows around 130,000 clones, around 90% of them seen only once. The chain links TRBV6-1 to TRBJ1-5; no reliable D call. This TCR was sampled from a human donor with melanoma. The CDR3 DNA is TGTGCCAGCAGTGGTTGGGAGGCTCAGCCCCAGCATTTT. Translated: CASSGWEAQPQHF.